The sequence of this T cell receptor beta chain was determined in a study of blood T cell repertoires in COVID-19. Looking at the study overall: COVID-19 samples collected from the United States, Italy and Spain covered acute and convalescent phases. In each case, the material was cDNA or gDNA derived from T cells, B-cell-depleted T cells, or PBMCs.

V dropped 5 bases and J dropped 3 bases, with 17 bases sitting between them. Per the germline V gene, CDR1 is SGHVS and CDR2 is FQNEAQ. There are 16 residues in the CDR3. As originally analysed: Reference gene primer amplification in the assay estimated nucleated cell counts. The protocol was immunoSEQ multiplex PCR, while the TCRdb copy is restricted to in-frame clones and leaves out a portion. The V and J calls and clone size are taken from that table; D and trimming were inferred from the DNA. The sample contains fewer than 250,000 clones, more than 70% of which appear only once. This clonotype was obtained from a man over 45 with active or convalescent COVID-19. Source material: peripheral blood. V usage is TRBV7-8 and J usage is TRBJ2-1; TRBD1 might be the D (9 bases). CDR3 coding DNA: TGTGCCAGCAGCCACCGGGAGGGACAGGGCTACAATGAGCAGTTCTTC. Its protein product is CASSHREGQGYNEQFF. Supplemented by reference TRBV7-8 and TRBJ2-1, the full variable domain reads GAGVSQSPRYKVAKRGQDVALRCDPISGHVSLFWYQQALGQGPEFLTYFQNEAQLDKSGLPSDRFFAERPEGSVSTLKIQRTQQEDSAVYLCASSHREGQGYNEQFFGPGTRLTVL.